Each of the 9 T cell receptor beta chains below was sequenced from the same sample in a study of cytomegalovirus exposure and HLA in healthy donors. The PCR contained 60 Vbeta and 13 Jbeta primers. Only in-frame clones appear in the TCRdb table, and some are missing; sequencing was by immunoSEQ multiplex PCR. Its table records tens of thousands of clones. Source material: PBMCs. The receptors originated from a girl aged 5-17 years in good health and CMV-seropositive.

The V gene is TRBV7-6, the J gene TRBJ2-7; 10 bases line up with TRBD1. Trimming removed 5 bases from V and 0 bases from J; junction bases left unmatched: 4. The CDR3 extends over 15 amino acids. Germline CDR1 SGHVS, CDR2 FNYEAQ. CDR3: CASSRTGGFSYEQYF. For the CDR3, the DNA is TGTGCCAGCAGCCGGACAGGGGGGTTCTCCTACGAGCAGTACTTC.

The chain employs TRBV27 and TRBJ1-2, with unresolved D. Trimming removed 6 bases at V and 8 bases at J, with 22 bases between. Germline V lookup: CDR1 MNHEY, CDR2 SMNVEV (reference sequence). CDR3 size: 15 residues. The CDR3 nucleotides read TGTGCCAGCAGCCCAATGCGGATGGGGAGGGCGGGCTACACCTTC. It encodes CASSPMRMGRAGYTF.

This chain connects TRBV6-5 to TRBJ1-5; a weak D match, TRBD1 (5 bases). CDR3 length: 15 residues. Deletions cut 7 bases from V and 5 bases from J, with 18 bases between. CDR1 and CDR2 (germline): MNHEY, SVGAGI. Written as DNA, the CDR3 is TGTGCCAGCACCCCCTTTAAGGGAGGGGATCAGCCCCAGCATTTT. Protein product: CASTPFKGGDQPQHF.

The rearrangement joins TRBV7-2 to TRBJ2-6; 8 bases are a match to TRBD1. The V gene end was trimmed by 7 bases and the J gene end by 4 bases; junction bases not matched to a gene: 15. Per germline, CDR1 SGHTA and CDR2 FQGNSA. This CDR3 has 18 amino acids. CDR3 residues: CASNRRTGTARGANVLTF. The CDR3 DNA is TGTGCCAGCAACCGGAGGACAGGGACAGCGAGAGGGGCCAACGTCCTGACTTTC.

The V and J genes are TRBV9 and TRBJ1-1; D gene unclear. Germline V gene lookup returns CDR1 SGDLS and CDR2 YYNGEE. Trimming took off 3 bases at V and 8 bases at J, with 14 bases between the two ends. CDR3 size: 13 residues. Here the CDR3 reads CASSGAPTYEAFF. The CDR3 region has the DNA TGTGCCAGCAGCGGAGCCCCAACCTACGAAGCTTTCTTT.

This chain links TRBV10-1 with TRBJ2-5; 7 bases are a match to TRBD2. The CDR3 spans 14 residues. CDR1 WNHNN and CDR2 SYGVQD come from the germline V gene (reference sequence). Losses at the gene ends were 5 bases for V and 4 bases for J; bases not matched to a gene: 7. CDR3 region: CASSPRPGGETQYF. DNA for the CDR3: TGCGCCAGCAGTCCCCGTCCGGGGGGAGAGACCCAGTACTTC.

The genes are TRBV6-5 and TRBJ1-2, with D hard to call. This CDR3 contains 13 residues. Trimming took 5 bases from V and 2 from J, leaving 9 bases between them. Germline V gene sequence: CDR1 MNHEY, CDR2 SVGAGI. This chain's CDR3 is CASSQTENYGYTF. The CDR3, as DNA: TGTGCCAGCAGTCAAACAGAGAACTATGGCTACACCTTC.

The chain carries TRBV2 and TRBJ1-4; TRBD1 is a possible D gene (6 bases). CDR1 is SNHLY and CDR2 is FYNNEI in the germline V gene. This CDR3 is 16 amino acids long. Trimming removed 6 bases at V and 0 bases at J, with 14 bases between. The CDR3, as DNA: TGTGCCAGCAGAGTAGACAGGTCCGCAACTAATGAAAAACTGTTTTTT. This translates into CASRVDRSATNEKLFF.

The chain recombines TRBV6-7 with TRBJ2-7, with D uncertain. TRBV6-7 has ORF status, its function being uncertain. This CDR3 has 13 residues. V was clipped by 5 bases and J by 3 bases, with 11 bases between them. This chain's CDR3 is CASSKKQSYEQYV. The CDR3 DNA sequence: TGTGCCAGCAGTAAGAAACAGAGCTACGAGCAGTACGTC.